Sequencing of this T cell receptor (beta chain) was carried out in a study of response to subunit inactivated influenza vaccine. V lost 0 bases and J 1 base, leaving 10 bases between the germline ends. This CDR3 has 15 amino acids. Germline CDR1 LGHDT, CDR2 YNNKEL (reference sequence). This clonotype was seen a few times. Its specificity is unknown. Whole-study results and caveats: Only a handful of new T cells, the authors suggested, are recruited with each seasonal influenza vaccination.

TCRdb re-analysed the RT-PCR reads in MiXCR, keeping a single row per CDR3 protein. The data contain 800,000 to 1,000,000 distinct CDR3 sequences, 21% of them singletons. This chain uses TRBV3-1 with TRBJ2-7; D not resolved. The source was PBMCs from blood, collected roughly 5 days after vaccination. The clonotype was recovered from a man in his forties or fifties who received an inactivated influenza vaccine. Here the CDR3 DNA reads TGTGCCAGCAGCCAAGAAACGACCGGATCCTACGAGCAGTACTTC. Its protein product is CASSQETTGSYEQYF.